The 31 T cell receptor beta chains presented below share a single source sample, sequenced in a study of Ad26.COV2.S vaccination and SARS-CoV-2 variants. Treatment in this sample: around 19 received Ad26.COV2.S at low or high dose, single or two shots; roughly 5 received placebo; per-sample allocation not given. Following the first vaccine or placebo injection, samples were taken on day 63. Method: immunoSEQ multiplex PCR; TCRdb's copy keeps in-frame clones and lacks some. Among around 270,000 clones listed, around 85% were seen once. Sequenced here: peripheral blood, sampled in a trial of Ad26.COV2.S vaccine versus placebo. The receptors shown here come from a person aged 18-60 years who received the Ad26.COV2.S COVID-19 vaccine or a placebo.

This chain joins TRBV5-1 and TRBJ1-1; 9 bases are a match to TRBD1. V was clipped by 4 bases and J by 7 bases; unmatched bases: 8. The CDR3 loop spans 14 amino acids. Germline V gives CDR1 SGHRS, CDR2 YFSETQ. CDR3 DNA: TGCGCCAGCAGCGATACAGGGGGCGTTAATGAAGCTTTCTTT. It yields the protein CASSDTGGVNEAFF.

The chain couples TRBV25-1 to TRBJ2-2; D not resolved. Per germline, CDR1 MGHDK and CDR2 SYGVNS. The CDR3 spans 16 residues. Trimming took off 0 bases at V and 7 bases at J, with 15 bases between the two ends. The CDR3 is CASSEYGKRPNGELFF. The CDR3 region has the DNA TGTGCCAGCAGTGAATACGGAAAGCGACCAAACGGGGAGCTGTTTTTT.

CDR3 bases: TGTGCCAGCTCACCGGCCGGGACAGGGACTGAAGCTTTCTTT. This translates into CASSPAGTGTEAFF. The chain joins TRBV18 to TRBJ1-1; 9 bases align to TRBD1. The CDR3 totals 14 residues. Germline-derived CDR1 and CDR2 are KGHSH and LQKENI. J gave up 5 bases and V 3 bases, and 4 bases lay outside the gene matches.

This clone was picked up a small number of times. V gene TRBV6-5 combines with J gene TRBJ1-1; D perhaps matches TRBD1 (6 bases). V was clipped by 6 bases and J by 5 bases, with 16 bases between them. In germline, CDR1 is MNHEY, CDR2 SVGAGI. The CDR3 loop spans 14 amino acids. The chain's CDR3 is CASSAPTGGTEAFF. CDR3 nucleotides: TGTGCCAGCAGCGCCCCGACAGGAGGGACTGAAGCTTTCTTT.

The chain carries TRBV23-1 and TRBJ2-7; TRBD1 is a possible D gene (6 bases). TRBV23-1 is flagged as an ORF with uncertain function. V was trimmed by 2 bases and J by 0 bases, leaving 26 bases between them. The CDR3 consists of 20 residues. As DNA, the CDR3 is TGCGCCAGCAGTCAAGCCCTGCACAGGGTATTAGGGCGCTTCTCCTACGAGCAGTACTTC. This encodes CASSQALHRVLGRFSYEQYF.

This clone was detected a few times. The V gene is TRBV2, the J gene TRBJ2-7, with TRBD1 identical over 8 bases. V shed 8 bases, J shed 3 bases, and the junction held 0 bases outside the gene matches. Per germline, CDR1 SNHLY and CDR2 FYNNEI. The CDR3 runs 11 residues. The chain's CDR3 is CASGTGYEQYV. The DNA for the CDR3 is TGTGCCAGCGGGACAGGCTACGAGCAGTACGTC.

The chain carries TRBV29-1 and TRBJ2-1, with D possibly being TRBD2 (6 bases). V was pared by 7 bases and J by 5 bases, with 21 bases between. The V gene's germline CDR1 is SQVTM and CDR2 ANQGSEA. The CDR3 consists of 15 residues. The CDR3 DNA is TGCAGCGCCTCACTAGCTACAACTTCTAACAATGAGCAGTTCTTC. Its protein is CSASLATTSNNEQFF.

The chain is built from TRBV29-1 and TRBJ2-1; TRBD1 matches 9 bases. Trimming removed 6 bases from V and 10 bases from J; junction bases left unmatched: 13. The CDR3 length is 14 residues. The germline V gene has CDR1 SQVTM and CDR2 ANQGSEA. The CDR3 is CSVIGTGKRGEQFF. The CDR3 coding sequence is TGCAGCGTGATCGGGACAGGGAAAAGGGGGGAGCAGTTCTTC.

The V call is TRBV19, the J call TRBJ2-1; TRBD2 matches 11 bases. V trimming: 5 bases; J trimming: 7 bases; junction bases outside the gene matches: 13. Looked up from germline, CDR1 is LNHDA and CDR2 is SQIVND (reference sequence). The CDR3 consists of 17 residues. CDR3 region: CASSPPIASGRRNEQFF. DNA of the CDR3: TGTGCCAGTAGTCCCCCAATAGCTAGCGGGAGGAGGAATGAGCAGTTCTTC.

CDR3 residues: CASSPSTNTGELFF. CDR3 DNA sequence: TGTGCCAGCAGCCCAAGTACCAACACCGGGGAGCTGTTTTTT. The chain employs TRBV7-9 and TRBJ2-2, with D unclear. The CDR3 has 14 amino acids. Trimming stripped 5 bases from V and 2 bases from J, with 9 bases between. Germline assignment: CDR1 SEHNR and CDR2 FQNEAQ (reference sequence).

Here the CDR3 reads CASAHGGGSGEQYV. In nucleotides, the CDR3 is TGTGCCAGCGCCCACGGCGGGGGTTCGGGCGAGCAGTACGTC. The chain carries TRBV7-9 and TRBJ2-7; 7 positions match TRBD2. The V gene end was trimmed by 8 bases and the J gene end by 6 bases; junction bases not matched to a gene: 13. Germline V gene sequence: CDR1 SEHNR, CDR2 FQNEAQ (reference sequence). The CDR3 is 14 amino acids.

The DNA of the CDR3 is TGTGCCAGCAGCAACCTGACTAGCGGGAGGGCCGGGTCCTACGAGCAGTACGTC. Translation gives CASSNLTSGRAGSYEQYV. The rearrangement uses TRBV21-1 and TRBJ2-7; the DNA was not compared with TRBD2, the D call given in the table. TRBV21-1 is a pseudogene. The CDR3 spans 18 residues.

J is TRBJ2-1 and V is TRBV27, with 13 bases identical to TRBD2. V was pared by 5 bases and J by 6 bases, with 10 bases of the junction left unmatched. This CDR3 is built from 17 residues. CDR1 is MNHEY and CDR2 is SMNVEV in the germline V gene (reference sequence). CDR3 sequence (DNA): TGTGCCAGCAGTACCGGGACTAGCGGGACTGTCGGCAATGAGCAGTTCTTC. Translation: CASSTGTSGTVGNEQFF.

V and J are TRBV3-1 (or the pseudogene TRBV3-2) and TRBJ1-1, with D hard to call. The germline V gene has CDR1 LGHDT and CDR2 YNNKEL (reference sequence). The CDR3 has 12 amino acids. With 1 base removed from V and 6 bases from J, the gap between germline ends came to 6 bases. Written as DNA, the CDR3 is TGTGCCAGCAGCCAAGGTTTGGCTGAAGCTTTCTTT. This sequence encodes CASSQGLAEAFF.

The V and J genes are TRBV5-5 and TRBJ2-2; no definite D call. This CDR3 has 13 residues. V was cut by 0 bases and J by 6 bases, with 6 bases left in between. Germline loops: CDR1 SGHKS, CDR2 YYEKEE (reference sequence). The chain's CDR3 is CASSLVSSGELFF. The CDR3 DNA is TGTGCCAGCAGCTTGGTTTCCTCCGGGGAGCTGTTTTTT.

This chain uses TRBV7-2 with TRBJ2-6, with 8 bases matching TRBD1. J lost 2 bases, V lost 5 bases, and 11 bases had no gene match. Germline CDR1 is SGHTA and CDR2 is FQGNSA. The CDR3 consists of 18 residues. The CDR3 DNA reads TGTGCCAGCAGCCCCTCACACGCGACAGGGGCTGGGGCCAACGTCCTGACTTTC. It encodes CASSPSHATGAGANVLTF.

This clone was seen just once. V usage is TRBV3-1 (or the pseudogene TRBV3-2) and J usage is TRBJ1-1; D possibly corresponds to TRBD1 (6 bases). Looked up from germline, CDR1 is LGHDT and CDR2 is YNNKEL (reference sequence). This CDR3 contains 16 residues. Trimming left V 2 bases short and J 1 base short, with 14 bases between. CDR3 amino acids: CASSQRGAGENTEAFF. The DNA of the CDR3 is TGTGCCAGCAGCCAACGGGGGGCCGGCGAGAACACTGAAGCTTTCTTT.

The chain carries TRBV5-1 and TRBJ2-5; 7 bases align to TRBD2. This CDR3 has 14 amino acids. CDR1 is SGHRS, CDR2 YFSETQ, per germline. V lost 1 base, J lost 5 bases, and 5 bases stayed unmatched. CDR3: CASSLRAGLETQYF. The CDR3 region has the DNA TGCGCCAGCAGCTTGAGAGCGGGGTTGGAGACCCAGTACTTC.

The CDR3 loop reads CASSLWDRGSKSYEQYV. The CDR3 DNA reads as TGTGCCAGCAGTCTTTGGGACAGGGGATCCAAATCCTACGAGCAGTACGTC. This chain connects TRBV6-6 to TRBJ2-7; 10 bases map to TRBD1. CDR1 and CDR2 (germline): MNHNY, SVGAGI (reference sequence). V gave up 5 bases and J gave up 1 base; unmatched junction bases: 11. This CDR3 region has 17 residues.

The chain carries TRBV5-5 and TRBJ2-2; D is undetermined. The CDR3 covers 14 residues. Germline values: CDR1 SGHKS, CDR2 YYEKEE (reference sequence). The ends were cut back, 2 bases at V and 6 bases at J, with 11 bases in the middle. The CDR3 region has the DNA TGTGCCAGCAGCTTATTGTTTAGATCCGGGGAGCTGTTTTTT. It is translated as CASSLLFRSGELFF. Full variable domain (rest looked up from reference TRBV5-5 and TRBJ2-2): DAGVTQSPTHLIKTRGQQVTLRCSPISGHKSVSWYQQVLGQGPQFIFQYYEKEERGRGNFPDRFSARQFPNYSSELNVNALLLGDSALYLCASSLLFRSGELFFGEGSRLTVL.

This rearrangement joins TRBV19 to TRBJ2-5; the match to TRBD2 covers 8 bases. The CDR3 length is 14 residues. CDR1 and CDR2 from the germline V gene are LNHDA and SQIVND (reference sequence). Losses at the gene ends were 3 bases for V and 5 bases for J; bases not matched to a gene: 5. In DNA, the CDR3 is TGTGCCAGTAGTATCCCGGGGGGGCCGGAGACCCAGTACTTC. It specifies CASSIPGGPETQYF.

The gene calls are TRBV2 and TRBJ1-3, with 7 bases that match TRBD1. The CDR3 consists of 16 residues. V was clipped by 4 bases and J by 0 bases; unmatched bases: 6. Germline loops: CDR1 SNHLY, CDR2 FYNNEI. The CDR3 reads CASSALQGHSGNTIYF. The CDR3 DNA reads TGTGCCAGCAGTGCCCTACAGGGGCACTCTGGAAACACCATATATTTT.

The genes are TRBV6-2 or TRBV6-3 and TRBJ2-1, with a possible D match to TRBD2 (6 bases). The CDR3 runs 14 residues. The germline V and J ends were trimmed by 6 bases and 2 bases, with 11 bases remaining between them. Germline-derived CDR1 and CDR2 are MNHEY and SVGEGT. CDR3 coding DNA: TGTGCCAGCAGCCGTAGCGGACCCTACAATGAGCAGTTCTTC. Translating gives CASSRSGPYNEQFF.

The CDR3 protein is CASSPRGAGGHDTQYF. CDR3 coding DNA: TGTGCCAGCAGCCCCCGCGGGGCGGGGGGGCATGATACGCAGTATTTT. The rearrangement links TRBV3-1 (or the pseudogene TRBV3-2) to TRBJ2-3; TRBD2 agrees at 9 bases. Per germline, CDR1 LGHDT and CDR2 YNNKEL (reference sequence). Losses at the gene ends were 4 bases for V and 6 bases for J; bases not matched to a gene: 11. The CDR3 totals 16 residues.

This rearrangement joins TRBV6-6 to TRBJ2-7; 8 nucleotides align to TRBD2. V trimming: 4 bases; J trimming: 6 bases; junction bases outside the gene matches: 11. Germline CDR1 is MNHNY and CDR2 is SVGAGI (reference sequence). The CDR3 is 15 amino acids. The CDR3 reads CASSFGPGGASEQYV. In DNA form, the CDR3 reads TGTGCCAGCAGTTTCGGGCCGGGGGGGGCCTCCGAGCAGTACGTC.

The gene calls are TRBV30 and TRBJ2-5; possible D gene TRBD2, 5 bases. The CDR3 runs to 14 residues. Deletions cut 2 bases from V and 4 bases from J, with 14 bases between. CDR1 and CDR2 from the germline V gene are GTSNPN and SVGIG (reference sequence). The CDR3 sequence is CAWSRKVGVETQYF. The CDR3 coding sequence is TGTGCCTGGAGTCGAAAGGTGGGAGTAGAGACCCAGTACTTC.

The V call is TRBV10-3, the J call TRBJ2-3; 9 bases are a match to TRBD2. Germline CDR1 reads ENHRY; CDR2 reads SYGVKD. V lost 4 bases and J lost 3; bases outside the gene matches: 5. The CDR3 loop spans 15 amino acids. The CDR3 region is CAISAGLAGTDTQYF. The DNA of the CDR3 is TGTGCCATCAGTGCGGGGCTAGCGGGGACAGATACGCAGTATTTT.

The J gene is TRBJ2-3, the V gene TRBV7-2; 7 bases map to TRBD2. The germline V gene encodes CDR1 SGHTA and CDR2 FQGNSA. CDR3 length: 15 amino acids. V gave up 5 bases and J gave up 3 bases; unmatched junction bases: 8. The DNA of the CDR3 is TGTGCCAGCAGCCTTTTAAGCGGGGTTACAGATACGCAGTATTTT. It translates to CASSLLSGVTDTQYF.

The chain employs TRBV4-2 and TRBJ2-3, with D unclear. V shed 0 bases and J shed 0 bases, with 10 bases lying between them. The CDR3 runs to 16 residues. CDR1 LGHNA and CDR2 YNFKEQ come from the germline V gene. The CDR3 protein is CASSQDGYASTDTQYF. In nucleotides, the CDR3 is TGTGCCAGCAGCCAAGATGGCTACGCTAGCACAGATACGCAGTATTTT.

This clone was detected a few times. The chain's CDR3 is CASSFPPGELFF. CDR3 nucleotides: TGTGCCAGCAGCTTCCCACCCGGGGAGCTGTTTTTT. The V gene is TRBV7-3, the J gene TRBJ2-2; D gene ambiguous. CDR1 and CDR2 (germline): SGHTA, FQGTGA. The V and J ends lost 3 bases and 6 bases respectively, with 5 bases between them. This CDR3 contains 12 residues.

This chain links TRBV5-1 with TRBJ2-3; D gene uncertain. Looked up from germline, CDR1 is SGHRS and CDR2 is YFSETQ. V was shortened by 1 base and J by 6 bases, with 9 bases between the two germline ends. The CDR3 totals 13 residues. CDR3 coding DNA: TGCGCCAGCAGCTTGAGCACTGACGATACGCAGTATTTT. This sequence encodes CASSLSTDDTQYF. Based on the CDR3 plus reference TRBV5-1 and TRBJ2-3, the full variable domain is KAGVTQTPRYLIKTRGQQVTLSCSPISGHRSVSWYQQTPGQGLQFLFEYFSETQRNKGNFPGRFSGRQFSNSRSEMNVSTLELGDSALYLCASSLSTDDTQYFGPGTRLTVL.